The TCR beta chain under discussion was sequenced for a study of shared clonotypes between healthy human individuals. Sequencing was performed with immunoSEQ multiplex PCR; in TCRdb, only in-frame clones are kept and a portion is missing. In the table there are approximately 940,000 clones, 76% of which are singletons. The CDR3 totals 12 residues. V lost 3 bases and J 10 bases, leaving 12 bases between the germline ends. CDR1 SGHAT and CDR2 FQNNGV come from the germline V gene. Sequenced material: memory CD4+ T cells sorted from blood. Subset of the sample: CD45RA-negative fraction. The origin of this receptor is a young man in good health. The chain employs TRBV11-2 and TRBJ1-1; the D gene is possibly TRBD1 (5 bases). This CDR3 reads CASSFPGSVAFF. As DNA, the CDR3 is TGTGCCAGCAGCTTCCCAGGGTCTGTAGCTTTCTTT.